A selection of T cell receptor beta chains follows, all from one sample in a study of long-term antiretroviral therapy in people with HIV. TCRdb keeps only in-frame clones here, not all; method: immunoSEQ multiplex PCR. The sample lists 25,000 to 30,000 clones, 80% to 85% occurring once. The sequenced sample was unsorted PBMCs, obtained 2.8 years after starting antiretroviral therapy. The receptors were sampled from a man aged 30-40 years with HIV. Each CDR3 is given with its conserved first and last residue. The order of the fields is V gene, clone size, J gene, D gene, CDR3 protein, CDR3 DNA. D genes are given only for firm matches. Only some rows state a clone size, as once, few, many or a class for expanded clones.

>TRBV28|NA|TRBJ1-4|NA
CASKKGFFEKLFF
TGTGCCAGCAAGAAGGGTTTTTTTGAAAAACTGTTTTTT
>TRBV10-2|few|TRBJ1-5|TRBD1
CASSVLTPGQGHQPQHF
TGCGCCAGCAGTGTACTTACCCCGGGACAGGGGCATCAGCCCCAGCATTTT
>TRBV9|NA|TRBJ1-3|NA
CASSPQKGVYSGNTIYF
TGTGCCAGCAGCCCCCAGAAAGGGGTTTACTCTGGAAACACCATATATTTT
>TRBV19|NA|TRBJ2-7|NA
CASSIDRLAYEQYF
TGTGCCAGTAGTATCGACAGACTTGCCTACGAGCAGTACTTC
>TRBV28|NA|TRBJ2-1|NA
CATNPWASSYNEQFF
TGTGCCACCAATCCATGGGCTAGCTCCTACAATGAGCAGTTCTTC
>TRBV6-1|NA|TRBJ1-2|TRBD1
CASRDLGQDYGYTF
TGTGCCAGCAGGGATCTGGGACAGGACTATGGCTACACCTTC
>TRBV27|NA|TRBJ1-2|NA
CASSLSVGPLNYGYTF
TGTGCCAGCAGTTTATCGGTAGGGCCCCTTAACTATGGCTACACCTTC
>TRBV19|NA|TRBJ2-2|TRBD2
CASVPSGRAHGELFF
TGTGCCAGTGTACCCAGCGGGAGGGCCCACGGGGAGCTGTTTTTT
>TRBV28|NA|TRBJ1-5|NA
CASSLVVGLQPQHF
TGTGCCAGCAGTTTGGTAGTTGGGCTGCAGCCCCAGCATTTT
>TRBV2|NA|TRBJ1-4|TRBD1
CAIDTDRSLEKLFF
TGTGCCATCGATACGGACAGGTCCCTTGAAAAACTGTTTTTT
>TRBV9|NA|TRBJ2-3|TRBD2
CASTNAAGGVTDTQYF
TGTGCCAGCACCAACGCAGCGGGGGGAGTCACAGATACGCAGTATTTT
>TRBV10-3|NA|TRBJ1-1|NA
CAISPAVGTEAFF
TGTGCCATCAGTCCCGCGGTGGGCACTGAAGCTTTCTTT
>TRBV27|NA|TRBJ2-2|TRBD2
CASSLSPGGADTGELFF
TGTGCCAGCAGTTTATCGCCGGGAGGGGCCGACACCGGGGAGCTGTTTTTT
>TRBV30|once|TRBJ1-2|NA
CAWSGKGGDYGYTF
TGTGCCTGGAGTGGGAAGGGAGGGGACTATGGCTACACCTTC
>TRBV15|NA|TRBJ1-3|NA
CATSRVLGQTSGNTIYF
TGTGCCACCAGCAGAGTTTTGGGACAAACCTCTGGAAACACCATATATTTT
>TRBV2|NA|TRBJ2-1|TRBD2
CASSPLAGGPYNEQFF
TGTGCCAGCAGTCCTTTAGCGGGGGGACCTTACAATGAGCAGTTCTTC
>TRBV7-8|NA|TRBJ1-1|NA
CASSQAARDTEAFF
TGTGCCAGCAGCCAGGCGGCTAGGGACACTGAAGCTTTCTTT
>TRBV25-1|NA|TRBJ1-6|NA
CASSEGGRGAYNSPLHF
TGTGCCAGCAGTGAAGGGGGGCGAGGAGCCTATAATTCACCCCTCCACTTT
>TRBV2|NA|TRBJ2-3|NA
CASSDRRTDTQYF
TGTGCCAGCAGCGACAGGCGTACAGATACGCAGTATTTT
>TRBV9|NA|TRBJ2-2|NA
CASRSEAGELFF
TGTGCCAGCAGAAGCGAGGCCGGGGAGCTGTTTTTT
>TRBV14|once|TRBJ2-3|NA
CASSPVRGYSTDTQYF
TGTGCCAGCTCGCCAGTTAGGGGTTACAGCACAGATACGCAGTATTTT
>TRBV6-5|NA|TRBJ1-1|NA
CATKEGIYRSEAFF
TGTGCCACCAAAGAAGGGATTTATAGGTCTGAAGCTTTCTTT
>TRBV10-2|once|TRBJ2-7|TRBD1
CASSDPTGTGGYEQYF
TGCGCCAGCAGTGACCCCACCGGGACAGGGGGCTACGAGCAGTACTTC
>TRBV28|NA|TRBJ1-4|NA
CASSLGEAALNEKLFF
TGTGCCAGCAGCCTGGGGGAAGCAGCACTCAATGAAAAACTGTTTTTT
>TRBV9|once|TRBJ2-1|NA
CASSVDGASYNEQFF
TGTGCCAGCAGCGTAGATGGGGCCAGCTACAATGAGCAGTTCTTC
>TRBV6-5|NA|TRBJ2-3|NA
CASSNRGTQYF
TGTGCCAGCAGCAACCGGGGTACGCAGTATTTT
>TRBV27|NA|TRBJ1-6|NA
CATPTDTYNSPLHF
TGTGCCACCCCGACCGACACCTATAATTCACCCCTCCACTTT
>TRBV27|NA|TRBJ2-5|TRBD1
CASSPSSGGRGTQYF
TGTGCCAGCAGTCCCTCCTCAGGGGGCAGGGGGACCCAGTACTTC
>TRBV6-6|NA|TRBJ1-2|NA
CASLPHEHYGYTF
TGTGCCAGCCTACCTCACGAGCACTATGGCTACACCTTC
>TRBV5-1|NA|TRBJ2-7|TRBD1
CASSSRGTHEQYF
TGCGCCAGCAGCTCCAGGGGGACCCACGAGCAGTACTTC
>TRBV7-2|once|TRBJ2-1|TRBD2
CASRSGGGGDEQFF
TGTGCCAGCAGGTCGGGAGGGGGGGGCGATGAGCAGTTCTTC
>TRBV7-8|NA|TRBJ2-3|TRBD1
CASSFLTGGTDTQYF
TGTGCCAGCAGCTTCCTGACAGGGGGCACAGATACGCAGTATTTT
>TRBV5-1|NA|TRBJ1-2|NA
CASSLTGTDNYGYTF
TGCGCCAGCAGCTTGACCGGGACTGATAACTATGGCTACACCTTC
>TRBV5-1|NA|TRBJ1-3|TRBD1
CASSEQGVDTIYF
TGCGCCAGCAGCGAGCAGGGGGTTGACACCATATATTTT
>TRBV30|NA|TRBJ2-7|NA
CAWSVGSLWTPESNEQYF
TGTGCCTGGAGTGTTGGGAGTCTGTGGACACCCGAGAGCAACGAGCAGTACTTC
>TRBV27|few|TRBJ1-5|TRBD1
CASKLTGGRNQPQHF
TGTGCCAGCAAACTCACAGGGGGACGCAATCAGCCCCAGCATTTT
>TRBV6-5|NA|TRBJ1-3|NA
CASSSLGVGSGNTIYF
TGTGCCAGCAGTTCCCTCGGGGTGGGATCTGGAAACACCATATATTTT
>TRBV7-2|NA|TRBJ1-5|NA
CASSLRGFNQPQHF
TGTGCCAGCAGCTTACGGGGGTTCAATCAGCCCCAGCATTTT
>TRBV6-6|NA|TRBJ1-1|NA
CASSNTGLWNTEAFF
TGTGCCAGCAGTAATACAGGGCTGTGGAACACTGAAGCTTTCTTT
>TRBV7-2|once|TRBJ2-3|NA
CASRLKRTGDTQYF
TGTGCCAGCAGACTCAAGCGGACCGGAGATACGCAGTATTTT
>TRBV15|NA|TRBJ2-3|NA
CATSRERRSTDTQYF
TGTGCCACCAGCAGAGAAAGGCGGAGCACAGATACGCAGTATTTT
>TRBV29-1|NA|TRBJ1-4|TRBD1
CSVGMRQGQGGGANEKLFF
TGCAGCGTTGGTATGCGACAGGGACAGGGTGGTGGGGCTAATGAAAAACTGTTTTTT
>TRBV6-6|NA|TRBJ1-1|TRBD1
CASSYRDRGTEAFF
TGTGCCAGCAGTTACCGGGACAGGGGTACTGAAGCTTTCTTT
>TRBV4-1|few|TRBJ2-7|TRBD1
CASSQETGTGYEQYF
TGCGCCAGCAGCCAAGAGACAGGGACAGGCTACGAGCAGTACTTC
>TRBV7-8|once|TRBJ1-1|NA
CASSPRPGQWTEAFF
TGTGCCAGCAGCCCCCGTCCGGGTCAGTGGACTGAAGCTTTCTTT
>TRBV29-1|NA|TRBJ2-7|NA
CSVLGRFYEQYF
TGCAGCGTGTTGGGCCGTTTTTACGAGCAGTACTTC
>TRBV5-1|NA|TRBJ1-5|TRBD1
CASSLSLRTGNSNQPQHF
TGCGCCAGCAGCTTATCCCTCCGGACAGGGAATAGCAATCAGCCCCAGCATTTT
>TRBV30|NA|TRBJ2-6|NA
CAWTTSGANVLTF
TGTGCCTGGACCACCTCTGGGGCCAACGTCCTGACTTTC
>TRBV30|few|TRBJ2-1|TRBD1
CAWSLAGQGGNEQFF
TGTGCCTGGAGCTTGGCGGGACAGGGGGGCAATGAGCAGTTCTTC
>TRBV5-1|NA|TRBJ2-3|NA
CASSLVGTSTDTQYF
TGCGCCAGCAGCTTGGTTGGGACTAGCACAGATACGCAGTATTTT
>TRBV28|NA|TRBJ1-4|NA
CGIGQRNPTNEKLFF
TGTGGGATAGGACAGCGCAACCCAACTAATGAAAAACTGTTTTTT
>TRBV30|NA|TRBJ1-2|TRBD1
CARLAGGVGPNYGYTF
TGTGCCCGACTCGCAGGGGGCGTGGGCCCCAACTATGGCTACACCTTC
>TRBV6-6|NA|TRBJ1-1|NA
CASGRGLWTEAFF
TGTGCCAGCGGCAGGGGTCTGTGGACTGAAGCTTTCTTT
>TRBV4-1|NA|TRBJ1-5|TRBD1
CASSQLQGAHQPQHF
TGCGCCAGCAGCCAACTCCAGGGGGCTCATCAGCCCCAGCATTTT
>TRBV10-1|NA|TRBJ2-5|TRBD2
CASSEGLAGPQETQYF
TGCGCCAGCAGTGAGGGACTAGCGGGGCCCCAAGAGACCCAGTACTTC
>TRBV6-5|NA|TRBJ2-7|TRBD1
CATEGQGAYEQYF
TGTGCCACCGAGGGACAGGGGGCCTACGAGCAGTACTTC
>TRBV7-6|NA|TRBJ2-1|TRBD1
CASSTGQGASNEQFF
TGTGCCAGCAGCACCGGACAGGGGGCTAGTAATGAGCAGTTCTTC